This TCR beta chain was recorded in a study of shared clonotypes between healthy human individuals. The repertoire was sequenced with immunoSEQ multiplex PCR; TCRdb's copy has only in-frame clones and lacks some. The sample includes more than 90,000 clones, less than 80% of them seen just once. The CDR3 runs 14 residues. In germline, CDR1 is SGHTA, CDR2 FQGNSA. Trimming took 3 bases from V and 3 from J, leaving 12 bases between them. The CD8 memory sample joined CD45RO+ cells and CCR7-negative CD45RA+ cells. Overall study results and limits: Across subsets, estimated richness was generally greater for naive than for memory populations.

A note on this clone: No antigen is known for it.

Sequenced material: memory CD8+ T cells sorted from blood. Subset described: CD45RO+ cells pooled with CCR7-negative TemRA cells. This chain uses TRBV7-2 with TRBJ2-7; D remains unclear. This receptor was obtained from a man aged 30-40 years in good health. The CDR3 DNA follows: TGTGCCAGCAGCTTGTCGGGTGGGATCTACGAGCAGTACTTC. Its translation: CASSLSGGIYEQYF.